These T cell receptor beta chains were read from a single sample in a study of T-cell reconstitution after alpha-beta-depleted transplantation in children. TCRdb reprocessed the PCR reads via MiXCR and lists one record per CDR3 protein. The sample includes around 200,000 distinct CDR3 sequences, 7.5% to 9.5% of them seen just once. This sample comprised PBMCs, mostly from graft donor cells, obtained 360 days after TCRalphabeta/CD19-depleted stem cell transplant. The receptor set was obtained from a male patient aged 2 to 10 who had a stem cell transplant for acute myeloid leukemia, so the T cells may come from the graft donor. CDR3s include the opening cysteine and the closing phenylalanine or tryptophan. Each record gives: clone size, J gene, V gene, D gene, CDR3 protein, CDR3 DNA. A D gene is named only where the DNA matches it firmly. Where a row states a size, it is once, few, many or the class of an expanded clone; other rows omit it.

abundance: many
j_gene: TRBJ2-3
v_gene: TRBV20-1
d_gene: TRBD1
CDR3aa: CSAPGQVNTDTQYF
CDR3nt: TGCAGTGCCCCGGGACAGGTTAACACAGATACGCAGTATTTT

abundance: many
j_gene: TRBJ1-5
v_gene: TRBV6-5
d_gene: TRBD1
CDR3aa: CASGGRGLSQPQHF
CDR3nt: TGTGCCAGCGGGGGGAGGGGGCTTAGTCAGCCCCAGCATTTT

abundance: many
j_gene: TRBJ1-1
v_gene: TRBV5-1
d_gene: NA
CDR3aa: CASSLWTEMNTEAFF
CDR3nt: TGCGCCAGCAGCTTATGGACAGAAATGAACACTGAAGCTTTCTTT

abundance: many
j_gene: TRBJ2-3
v_gene: TRBV7-9
d_gene: NA
CDR3aa: CASSLYTGSTDTQYF
CDR3nt: TGTGCCAGCAGCTTGTATACGGGTTCCACAGATACGCAGTATTTT

abundance: NA
j_gene: TRBJ2-5
v_gene: TRBV6-5
d_gene: NA
CDR3aa: CASSYSGQKTQYF
CDR3nt: TGTGCCAGCAGTTACTCGGGGCAAAAGACCCAGTACTTC

abundance: few
j_gene: TRBJ1-2
v_gene: TRBV9
d_gene: NA
CDR3aa: CASSVGQPYNYGYTF
CDR3nt: TGTGCCAGCAGCGTAGGGCAGCCCTACAACTATGGCTACACCTTC

abundance: few
j_gene: TRBJ2-7
v_gene: TRBV20-1
d_gene: TRBD1
CDR3aa: CSARDRDRGSYEQYF
CDR3nt: TGCAGTGCTAGAGACCGGGACAGGGGCTCCTACGAGCAGTACTTC

abundance: many
j_gene: TRBJ1-6
v_gene: TRBV5-1
d_gene: NA
CDR3aa: CASSLLSGSRGSPLHF
CDR3nt: TGCGCCAGCAGCTTGCTATCTGGGAGCAGAGGGTCACCCCTCCACTTT

abundance: once
j_gene: TRBJ2-2
v_gene: TRBV7-9
d_gene: NA
CDR3aa: CASEAGYTGELFF
CDR3nt: TGTGCCAGCGAGGCAGGGTACACCGGGGAGCTGTTTTTT

abundance: many
j_gene: TRBJ2-3
v_gene: TRBV15
d_gene: TRBD1
CDR3aa: CATSIGGSQYF
CDR3nt: TGTGCCACCAGCATAGGGGGCTCGCAGTATTTT

abundance: few
j_gene: TRBJ2-3
v_gene: TRBV5-1
d_gene: TRBD2
CDR3aa: CASSPLGLAQDTQYF
CDR3nt: TGCGCCAGCAGCCCGTTGGGACTAGCGCAAGATACGCAGTATTTT

abundance: many
j_gene: TRBJ2-2
v_gene: TRBV5-1
d_gene: NA
CDR3aa: CASSLATGVGELFF
CDR3nt: TGCGCCAGCAGCTTGGCCACGGGGGTCGGGGAGCTGTTTTTT

abundance: NA
j_gene: TRBJ1-1
v_gene: TRBV18
d_gene: NA
CDR3aa: CASATGNTEAFF
CDR3nt: TGTGCCAGCGCCACAGGGAACACTGAAGCTTTCTTT

abundance: few
j_gene: TRBJ2-3
v_gene: TRBV12-3/TRBV12-4
d_gene: TRBD2
CDR3aa: CASSLRLAGGRSTDTQYF
CDR3nt: TGTGCCAGCAGTTTAAGGCTAGCGGGGGGCCGCTCCACAGATACGCAGTATTTT

abundance: few
j_gene: TRBJ2-1
v_gene: TRBV29-1
d_gene: NA
CDR3aa: CSAEADNEQFF
CDR3nt: TGCAGCGCCGAGGCCGACAATGAGCAGTTCTTC

abundance: many
j_gene: TRBJ2-7
v_gene: TRBV12-3/TRBV12-4
d_gene: TRBD1
CDR3aa: CASSTTTGIPYEQYF
CDR3nt: TGTGCCAGCAGTACAACGACAGGGATCCCCTACGAGCAGTACTTC

abundance: many
j_gene: TRBJ1-1
v_gene: TRBV12-3/TRBV12-4
d_gene: NA
CDR3aa: CASSFEAGYTEAFF
CDR3nt: TGTGCCAGCAGTTTCGAGGCGGGGTACACTGAAGCTTTCTTT

abundance: many
j_gene: TRBJ2-2
v_gene: TRBV25-1
d_gene: NA
CDR3aa: CASSSDRWNTGELFF
CDR3nt: TGTGCCAGCAGTTCAGACAGGTGGAACACCGGGGAGCTGTTTTTT

abundance: NA
j_gene: TRBJ1-1
v_gene: TRBV7-3
d_gene: NA
CDR3aa: CASSLRGDPNTEAFF
CDR3nt: TGTGCCAGCAGCTTAAGGGGGGATCCTAACACTGAAGCTTTCTTT

abundance: NA
j_gene: TRBJ2-5
v_gene: TRBV5-1
d_gene: NA
CDR3aa: CASRPQRRETQYF
CDR3nt: TGCGCCAGCAGACCACAACGCCGAGAGACCCAGTACTTC

abundance: few
j_gene: TRBJ1-1
v_gene: TRBV12-3/TRBV12-4
d_gene: NA
CDR3aa: CASNSGVEAFF
CDR3nt: TGTGCCAGCAACTCGGGGGTCGAAGCTTTCTTT

abundance: few
j_gene: TRBJ2-2
v_gene: TRBV20-1
d_gene: NA
CDR3aa: CSARSVGPGELFF
CDR3nt: TGCAGTGCTAGATCTGTAGGTCCCGGGGAGCTGTTTTTT

abundance: NA
j_gene: TRBJ1-5
v_gene: TRBV12-3/TRBV12-4
d_gene: NA
CDR3aa: CASSPGGGQPQHF
CDR3nt: TGTGCCAGCAGCCCCGGCGGGGGTCAGCCCCAGCATTTT

abundance: few
j_gene: TRBJ2-1
v_gene: TRBV6-1
d_gene: TRBD2
CDR3aa: CASAPASGNYNEQFF
CDR3nt: TGTGCCAGCGCTCCGGCGAGCGGGAACTACAATGAGCAGTTCTTC

abundance: few
j_gene: TRBJ2-7
v_gene: TRBV11-2
d_gene: TRBD2
CDR3aa: CASSLVGGSGSYEQYF
CDR3nt: TGTGCCAGCAGCTTAGTGGGGGGGAGCGGTTCCTACGAGCAGTACTTC

abundance: NA
j_gene: TRBJ2-1
v_gene: TRBV12-3/TRBV12-4
d_gene: TRBD2
CDR3aa: CASSLGRLAPYYNEQFF
CDR3nt: TGTGCCAGCAGTTTAGGGCGACTAGCCCCATACTACAATGAGCAGTTCTTC

abundance: few
j_gene: TRBJ2-1
v_gene: TRBV19
d_gene: TRBD2
CDR3aa: CASSTRLAEYNEQFF
CDR3nt: TGTGCCAGTAGTACCAGACTAGCGGAGTACAATGAGCAGTTCTTC

abundance: many
j_gene: TRBJ2-3
v_gene: TRBV12-3/TRBV12-4
d_gene: NA
CDR3aa: CASSRLGPPPVW
CDR3nt: TGTGCCAGCAGCCGGTTGGGACCACCCCCAGTATGG

abundance: NA
j_gene: TRBJ2-1
v_gene: TRBV7-9
d_gene: TRBD2
CDR3aa: CASSRRGGLTAPSEQFF
CDR3nt: TGTGCCAGCAGCAGACGGGGGGGCCTTACAGCCCCTAGTGAGCAGTTCTTC

abundance: many
j_gene: TRBJ2-7
v_gene: TRBV12-3/TRBV12-4
d_gene: NA
CDR3aa: CASSLGEFRHCEQYF
CDR3nt: TGTGCCAGCAGTTTGGGGGAGTTTAGGCACTGCGAGCAGTACTTC

abundance: many
j_gene: TRBJ2-1
v_gene: TRBV12-3/TRBV12-4
d_gene: NA
CDR3aa: CASSLRQGLYNEQFF
CDR3nt: TGTGCCAGCAGTTTAAGGCAGGGGCTCTACAATGAGCAGTTCTTC

abundance: many
j_gene: TRBJ2-5
v_gene: TRBV11-2
d_gene: NA
CDR3aa: CASSPPGWETQYF
CDR3nt: TGTGCCAGCAGCCCCCCAGGATGGGAGACCCAGTACTTC

abundance: few
j_gene: TRBJ1-1
v_gene: TRBV5-6
d_gene: TRBD1
CDR3aa: CASSPLDRANTEAFF
CDR3nt: TGTGCCAGCAGCCCCTTAGACAGGGCGAACACTGAAGCTTTCTTT

abundance: many
j_gene: TRBJ1-3
v_gene: TRBV7-2
d_gene: NA
CDR3aa: CASSLEFGNTIYF
CDR3nt: TGTGCCAGCAGCTTAGAGTTCGGAAACACCATATATTTT

abundance: many
j_gene: TRBJ2-5
v_gene: TRBV20-1
d_gene: TRBD2
CDR3aa: CSASLPTSAQETQYF
CDR3nt: TGCAGTGCTTCGCTCCCGACTAGCGCGCAAGAGACCCAGTACTTC

abundance: NA
j_gene: TRBJ2-1
v_gene: TRBV20-1
d_gene: TRBD1
CDR3aa: CSARKTGLVRNEQFF
CDR3nt: TGCAGTGCTAGGAAGACAGGGTTGGTACGGAATGAGCAGTTCTTC

abundance: many
j_gene: TRBJ2-5
v_gene: TRBV5-1
d_gene: NA
CDR3aa: CASSLRVQETQYF
CDR3nt: TGCGCCAGCAGCTTGAGGGTCCAGGAGACCCAGTACTTC

abundance: NA
j_gene: TRBJ2-1
v_gene: TRBV24-1
d_gene: TRBD2
CDR3aa: CATQKTSGNEQFF
CDR3nt: TGTGCCACCCAAAAAACTAGCGGCAATGAGCAGTTCTTC

abundance: many
j_gene: TRBJ1-3
v_gene: TRBV20-1
d_gene: NA
CDR3aa: CSFSSRQGSNTIYF
CDR3nt: TGCAGTTTCTCAAGCCGGCAGGGATCCAACACCATATATTTT

abundance: few
j_gene: TRBJ2-7
v_gene: TRBV20-1
d_gene: TRBD1
CDR3aa: CSGAQGARYEQYF
CDR3nt: TGCAGTGGCGCACAGGGGGCGCGTTACGAGCAGTACTTC